The clone carrying this T cell receptor beta chain was seen a few times. Trimming at V came to 4 bases and at J to 13 bases, leaving 14 bases not matched to a gene. This CDR3 has 15 amino acids. Germline V gene lookup returns CDR1 MNHEY and CDR2 SVGEGT. This record belongs to a study of T cell responses to AZD1222 COVID-19 vaccine. Profiling relied on immunoSEQ multiplex PCR, and the TCRdb table lists in-frame clones only, not all of them. This sample has around 100,000 clones; around 86% occur once, and the top ten carry about 6%. This sequence originates from an adult in good health. Sample: peripheral blood, taken on day 0 of AZD1222 vaccination. V gene TRBV6-2 or TRBV6-3 combines with J gene TRBJ2-1, with 9 bases that match TRBD2. The CDR3 DNA follows: TGTGCCAGCAGTTTTAGTGGGGATAGCGGGGGTAATCAGTTCTTC. Translated: CASSFSGDSGGNQFF.